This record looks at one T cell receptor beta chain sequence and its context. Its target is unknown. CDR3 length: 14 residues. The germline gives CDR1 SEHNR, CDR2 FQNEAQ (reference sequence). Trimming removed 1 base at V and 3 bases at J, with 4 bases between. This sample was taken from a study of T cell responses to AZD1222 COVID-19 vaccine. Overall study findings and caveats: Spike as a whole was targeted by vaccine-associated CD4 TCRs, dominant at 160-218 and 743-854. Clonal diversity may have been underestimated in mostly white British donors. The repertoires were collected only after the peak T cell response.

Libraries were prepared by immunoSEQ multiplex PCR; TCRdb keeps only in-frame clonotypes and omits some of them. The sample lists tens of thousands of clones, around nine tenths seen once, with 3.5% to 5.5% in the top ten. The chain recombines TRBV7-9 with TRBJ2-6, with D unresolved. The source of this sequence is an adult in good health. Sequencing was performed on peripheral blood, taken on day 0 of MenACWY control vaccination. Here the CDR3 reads CASSLVGGANVLTF. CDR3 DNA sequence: TGTGCCAGCAGCTTAGTCGGTGGGGCCAACGTCCTGACTTTC. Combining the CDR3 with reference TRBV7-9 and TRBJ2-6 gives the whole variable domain DTGVSQNPRHKITKRGQNVTFRCDPISEHNRLYWYRQTLGQGPEFLTYFQNEAQLEKSRLLSDRFSAERPKGSFSTLEIQRTEQGDSAMYLCASSLVGGANVLTFGAGSRLTVL.